This T cell receptor beta chain was obtained from a study of blood T cell repertoires in COVID-19. Study as a whole: The origin of the acute and convalescent COVID-19 samples was the United States, Italy and Spain.

This clone showed up just once. Authors' processing steps: Amplified reference gene primers provided the basis for estimating nucleated cell counts. Here immunoSEQ multiplex PCR was the method, and the copy in TCRdb shows in-frame clones only, minus some. D and trimming come from the DNA, and the V and J calls and clone size come from that table. The sample contains roughly 100,000 clones, roughly 80% of which appear only once. This CDR3 has 15 amino acids. CDR1 and CDR2 from the germline V gene are SGHRS and YFSETQ. Losses at the gene ends were 1 base for V and 4 bases for J; bases not matched to a gene: 3.

Sequenced: peripheral blood. The clonotype comes from a human donor in a cohort sampled during active COVID-19. This chain uses TRBV5-1 with TRBJ2-2, with 8 bases identical to TRBD2. CDR3 in amino acids: CASSLSAGVTGELFF. The CDR3 bases are TGCGCCAGCAGCTTGTCAGCGGGGGTCACCGGGGAGCTGTTTTTT.